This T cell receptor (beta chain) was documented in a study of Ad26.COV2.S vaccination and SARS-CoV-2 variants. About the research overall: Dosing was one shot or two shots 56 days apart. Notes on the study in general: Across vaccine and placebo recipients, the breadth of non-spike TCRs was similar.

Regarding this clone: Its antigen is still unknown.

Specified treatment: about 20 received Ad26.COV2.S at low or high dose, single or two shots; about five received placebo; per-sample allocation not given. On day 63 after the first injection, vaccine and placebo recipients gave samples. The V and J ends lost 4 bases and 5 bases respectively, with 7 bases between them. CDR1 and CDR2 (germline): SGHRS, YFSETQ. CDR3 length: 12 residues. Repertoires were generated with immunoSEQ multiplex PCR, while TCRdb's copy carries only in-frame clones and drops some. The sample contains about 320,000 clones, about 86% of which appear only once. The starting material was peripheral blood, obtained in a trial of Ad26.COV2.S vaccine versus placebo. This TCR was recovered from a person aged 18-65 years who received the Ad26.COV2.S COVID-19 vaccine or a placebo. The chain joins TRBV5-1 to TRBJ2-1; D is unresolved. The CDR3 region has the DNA TGCGCCAGCAGCCTGACGAACAATGAGCAGTTCTTC. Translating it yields CASSLTNNEQFF.